This TCR beta chain emerged from a study of blood T cell repertoires in COVID-19 (dated by TCRdb to 2018 to 2020). Context from the whole study: Samples from collaborators originated in the United States, Italy and Spain and spanned both the acute and convalescent phases of COVID-19. The prospective study material was composed of cDNA or gDNA derived from T cells, B-cell-depleted T cells, or PBMCs. The repertoires were made available in a free public database intended to serve as a resource for research on the immune response to SARS-CoV-2. Subjects who had been exposed to COVID-19, were actively infected with it, or had recovered from it provided the deeply sampled blood TCRbeta repertoires that made up the dataset. The sample metadata nearly always contained a de-identified subject ID, COVID-19 status, age in years and sex. Where available, HLA class I and class II types were taken from metadata supplied by the sample provider and were not determined by assay-based typing. The samples were drawn from two sources: the first 160 participants of the ongoing ImmuneRACE study, and 1,200 or so subjects contributed by 6 global collaborators.

One collaborating source in Seattle enrolled patients while the patients were actively infected and followed the patients over time throughout the course of disease. The collaborating institutions used their own protocols to collect whole blood in K2EDTA tubes. For TCRbeta analysis, collaborator samples were shipped as frozen whole blood, as isolated PBMCs, or as DNA extracted from either sample type. Turning to this clone: It has no known antigen specificity. Base qualities are missing; no much larger clone stands one base away.

Here V drops 2 bases and J drops 4 bases, and the junction holds 3 bases not matched to any gene. From cysteine to phenylalanine, the CDR3 is 15 amino acids long. The DNA shown is the 45-base CDR3, in frame from base 1. Reading the germline V gene gives CDR1 ENHRY and CDR2 SYGVKD. TCRbeta CDR3 regions were amplified from genomic DNA by means of the immunoSEQ Assay, a bias-controlled multiplex PCR. As for how the authors treated the data: The number of nucleated cells in each sample was estimated from the amplification of reference gene primers within the assay. To quantify the absolute abundance of each unique TCRbeta CDR3 rearrangement, sequence reads were collapsed and filtered. For each sample, productive Simpson clonality was calculated as the square root of Simpson's diversity index across productive rearrangements. Not all clones reach the TCRdb copy of this immuneACCESS table, which keeps in-frame sequences only. Checked studies attribute under half of the gap to unresolved V genes and leave the rest unexplained. That table gives V, J and clone size, and the DNA gave D and trimming. This sample is represented by 250,000 to 300,000 clones; 88% of them were singletons. Approximately 11% of the sample rests with the top ten.

Here is what the overall study found, with its caveats: The quantity of clinical and demographic metadata differed by source and by participant and was supplied without curation.

The TCR was taken from a young woman with COVID-19, enrolled during active disease. Sequencing used peripheral blood. This chain joins TRBV10-3 to TRBJ1-2; 11 nucleotides in the junction match TRBD1. The nucleotide sequence is TGTGCCATCAGTGAGGGACAGGGGGCGAGCTATGGCTACACCTTC. Its translation reads: CAISEGQGASYGYTF.